These T cell receptor beta chains were read from a single sample in a study of beta chain features in type 1 diabetes. Repertoires were generated with immunoSEQ multiplex PCR, while TCRdb's copy carries only in-frame clones and drops some. The table shows more than 300,000 clones, with around 12% occurring only once. Sequences were obtained from naive CD4+ T cells from blood. These receptors originate from a man aged 18-30 years in good health. CDR3s include the opening cysteine and the closing phenylalanine or tryptophan. The D gene is left open where the match is weak. Clone size, where shown, is once, few, many, or a class for clones that have expanded.

d_call j_call v_call clone_size cdr3_aa cdr3_nt
NA TRBJ1-2 TRBV7-4 NA CASSSFPGGHNYGYTF TGTGCCAGCAGCTCCTTCCCGGGGGGGCATAACTATGGCTACACCTTC
NA TRBJ2-7 TRBV27 NA CASRRGQTSGEQYF TGTGCCAGCAGACGAGGACAGACCTCGGGGGAGCAGTACTTC
TRBD1 TRBJ1-2 TRBV5-4 NA CASSLGGQGVYGYTF TGTGCCAGCAGCTTGGGTGGACAGGGAGTCTATGGCTACACCTTC
TRBD2 TRBJ2-5 TRBV9 few CASSVGTSGGLQETQYF TGTGCCAGCAGCGTAGGGACTAGCGGGGGCCTTCAAGAGACCCAGTACTTC
NA TRBJ1-5 TRBV18 NA CASSPDKYSNQPQHF TGTGCCAGCTCACCTGACAAGTATAGCAATCAGCCCCAGCATTTT
TRBD1 TRBJ2-7 TRBV4-3 few CASSRDRAAGEQYF TGCGCCAGCTCCCGGGACAGGGCGGCGGGGGAGCAGTACTTC
TRBD2 TRBJ2-3 TRBV11-2 NA CASSPSGSTDTQYF TGTGCCAGCAGTCCTAGCGGGAGCACAGATACGCAGTATTTT
TRBD1 TRBJ2-2 TRBV28 few CASSSYPGTGSIGELFF TGTGCCAGCAGTTCTTACCCGGGGACAGGGTCGATCGGGGAGCTGTTTTTT
NA TRBJ1-2 TRBV28 NA CASSLSGGHGYTF TGTGCCAGCAGTTTATCCGGGGGTCATGGCTACACCTTC
NA TRBJ2-1 TRBV18 NA CASSRIHSGGDNEQFF TGTGCCAGCTCCCGGATCCATAGCGGAGGGGACAATGAGCAGTTCTTC
NA TRBJ1-1 TRBV28 NA CASSFLTEAFF TGTGCCAGCAGTTTCCTCACTGAAGCTTTCTTT
NA TRBJ2-2 TRBV5-1 NA CASSLSTANTGELFF TGCGCCAGCAGCTTGAGTACAGCGAACACCGGGGAGCTGTTTTTT
TRBD1 TRBJ2-4 TRBV7-9 few CASSPTGVGENIQYF TGTGCCAGCAGCCCAACAGGGGTTGGGGAAAACATTCAGTACTTC
NA TRBJ2-3 TRBV14 many CASSQLEGARDTQYF TGTGCCAGCAGCCAATTGGAGGGGGCCCGAGATACGCAGTATTTT
NA TRBJ2-1 TRBV28 few CASRSQGSEQFF TGTGCCAGCAGATCTCAGGGCAGTGAGCAGTTCTTC
NA TRBJ1-2 TRBV28 NA CASSNPSGGNYGYTF TGTGCCAGCAGCAATCCCTCGGGGGGAAATTATGGCTACACCTTC
NA TRBJ2-1 TRBV21-1 NA CASDGLAGGCEQFF TGTGCCAGCGACGGACTAGCGGGAGGGTGTGAGCAGTTCTTC
TRBD1 TRBJ1-5 TRBV7-9 few CASSLETGGNQPQHF TGTGCCAGCAGCCTAGAAACAGGGGGGAATCAGCCCCAGCATTTT
TRBD2 TRBJ2-5 TRBV11-2 few CASSLDQGGWETQYF TGTGCCAGCAGCTTAGATCAGGGAGGGTGGGAGACCCAGTACTTC
NA TRBJ1-1 TRBV10-3 few CAIRTGGNTEAFF TGTGCCATTCGGACGGGAGGGAACACTGAAGCTTTCTTT
TRBD1 TRBJ2-7 TRBV10-3 few CAISESVDRAYEQYF TGTGCCATCAGTGAGTCCGTGGACAGGGCCTACGAGCAGTACTTC
NA TRBJ2-7 TRBV30 few CAWSVVPGVWNEQYF TGTGCCTGGAGTGTAGTCCCGGGGGTCTGGAACGAGCAGTACTTC
TRBD2 TRBJ2-7 TRBV28 few CASSSTTSGRTLEQYF TGTGCCAGCAGTTCGACGACTAGCGGGAGGACCCTCGAGCAGTACTTC
NA TRBJ2-7 TRBV7-2 few CASSSNDGAYEQYF TGTGCCAGCAGCTCAAACGACGGAGCCTACGAGCAGTACTTC
NA TRBJ2-1 TRBV5-4 NA CASSKVGGNEQFF TGTGCCAGCAGCAAAGTAGGGGGTAATGAGCAGTTCTTC
NA TRBJ2-1 TRBV11-2 NA CASSLEASLREQFF TGTGCCAGCAGCTTAGAGGCTAGCCTCCGGGAGCAGTTCTTC
NA TRBJ2-5 TRBV28 few CASSLFSDFEVKAQYF TGTGCCAGCAGTTTGTTTTCGGATTTTGAGGTGAAGGCCCAGTACTTC
NA TRBJ1-2 TRBV7-9 few CASSSIYRHYGYTF TGTGCCAGCAGCTCTATTTATCGTCACTATGGCTACACCTTC
NA TRBJ1-2 TRBV7-2 NA CASSLYRPYGYTF TGTGCCAGCAGCTTATACAGACCCTATGGCTACACCTTC
TRBD2 TRBJ2-7 TRBV27 NA CASSSDAGGYEQYF TGTGCCAGCAGTTCCGATGCGGGAGGGTACGAGCAGTACTTC
NA TRBJ2-7 TRBV5-1 NA CASSLRQGTYEQYF TGCGCCAGCAGCTTGAGGCAGGGAACCTACGAGCAGTACTTC
TRBD1 TRBJ1-5 TRBV7-2 NA CASNRDSGNQPQHF TGTGCCAGCAACCGGGACAGTGGCAATCAGCCCCAGCATTTT
TRBD2 TRBJ2-1 TRBV7-3 NA CASSPHLGGSAEQFF TGTGCCAGCAGCCCACATCTGGGCGGGAGTGCTGAGCAGTTCTTC
NA TRBJ2-7 TRBV7-9 NA CASSLGVGDYEQYF TGTGCCAGCAGCTTAGGGGTAGGGGACTACGAGCAGTACTTC
TRBD2 TRBJ2-7 TRBV28 NA CASSSSGPYEQYF TGTGCCAGCAGTTCTAGCGGTCCCTACGAGCAGTACTTC
NA TRBJ1-5 TRBV6-6 NA CASRGKGEDYPQHF TGTGCCAGCAGGGGGAAAGGGGAGGATTATCCCCAGCATTTT
NA TRBJ1-2 TRBV18 NA CASSPPSGGYTF TGTGCCAGCTCACCACCGAGCGGAGGCTACACCTTC
TRBD2 TRBJ2-7 TRBV6-5 few CASSYRLAGIHEQYF TGTGCCAGCAGTTACCGTCTAGCGGGAATCCACGAGCAGTACTTC
NA TRBJ2-7 TRBV21-1 NA CASSIKPGQRAVYEQYF TGTGCCAGCAGCATTAAGCCGGGACAGAGGGCGGTCTACGAGCAGTACTTC
TRBD1 TRBJ2-7 TRBV30 few CAWGDRPGASYEQYF TGTGCCTGGGGGGACAGGCCAGGAGCTTCCTACGAGCAGTACTTC
NA TRBJ2-7 TRBV18 NA CASSGGTHMEYF TGTGCCAGCTCAGGGGGGACCCACATGGAGTACTTC
TRBD2 TRBJ2-1 TRBV19 NA CASRGKGLAGGWKYNEQFF TGTGCCAGTAGGGGGAAAGGCCTAGCGGGAGGGTGGAAGTACAATGAGCAGTTCTTC
TRBD1 TRBJ1-1 TRBV5-1 NA CASSQGQAIPEAFF TGCGCCAGCAGCCAGGGACAGGCCATTCCTGAAGCTTTCTTT
TRBD1 TRBJ1-2 TRBV29-1 few CSVAPSTGFSYGYTF TGCAGCGTTGCACCCTCGACAGGGTTTAGCTATGGCTACACCTTC
TRBD2 TRBJ2-5 TRBV5-1 few CASSPTSGEETQYF TGCGCCAGCAGTCCGACTAGCGGGGAAGAGACCCAGTACTTC
NA TRBJ1-5 TRBV30 NA CAWSAGNSNQPQHF TGTGCCTGGAGTGCCGGGAATAGCAATCAGCCCCAGCATTTT
NA TRBJ2-7 TRBV28 few CASSLAQGTYEQYF TGTGCCAGCAGTTTAGCTCAGGGGACCTACGAGCAGTACTTC
NA TRBJ1-1 TRBV10-3 few CAIKREESTEAFF TGTGCCATCAAGAGGGAAGAGAGCACTGAAGCTTTCTTT
TRBD1 TRBJ2-7 TRBV28 few CASSPPGTGGYEQYF TGTGCCAGCAGTCCACCTGGAACAGGGGGATACGAGCAGTACTTC
TRBD2 TRBJ2-1 TRBV4-2 few CASSQGGLAYNEQFF TGTGCCAGCAGCCAAGGAGGACTAGCCTACAATGAGCAGTTCTTC
NA TRBJ1-2 TRBV18 NA CASSLEPWNGGYTF TGTGCCAGCTCACTGGAGCCCTGGAACGGTGGCTACACCTTC
NA TRBJ2-1 TRBV5-1 NA CASSSSGYNEQFF TGCGCCAGCAGCTCAAGCGGCTACAATGAGCAGTTCTTC
NA TRBJ1-5 TRBV9 few CASSLGGSNQPQHF TGTGCCAGCAGCCTAGGAGGGAGCAATCAGCCCCAGCATTTT
NA TRBJ2-3 TRBV11-2 NA CASSPLPGQFDTQYF TGTGCCAGCAGCCCCCTTCCAGGTCAATTTGATACGCAGTATTTT